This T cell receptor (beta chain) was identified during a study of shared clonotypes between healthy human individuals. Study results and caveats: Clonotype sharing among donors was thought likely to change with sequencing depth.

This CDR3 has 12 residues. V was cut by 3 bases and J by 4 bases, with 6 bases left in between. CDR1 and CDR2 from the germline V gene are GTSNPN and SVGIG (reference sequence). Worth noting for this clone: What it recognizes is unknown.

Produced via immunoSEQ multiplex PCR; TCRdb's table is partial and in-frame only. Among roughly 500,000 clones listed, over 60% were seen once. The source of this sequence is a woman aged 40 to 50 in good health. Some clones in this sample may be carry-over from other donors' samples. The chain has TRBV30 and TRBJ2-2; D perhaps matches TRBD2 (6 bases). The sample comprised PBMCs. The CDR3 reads CAWSGSTGELFF. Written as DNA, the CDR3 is TGTGCCTGGAGCGGGAGCACCGGGGAGCTGTTTTTT.